The clone carrying this T cell receptor (beta chain) was recorded once. Its antigen is not known. The sample originates from a study of radiation and T cells in renal cell carcinoma. Across the whole study: Nephrectomy followed 15 Gy stereotactic body radiation by 4 weeks.

Germline-derived CDR1 and CDR2 are SEHNR and FQNEAQ (reference sequence). This CDR3 has 12 amino acids. V lost 5 bases and J lost 7, with 9 bases in between. Time point meaning: blood 2 weeks post-SBRT. As for treatment: 15 Gy SBRT to primary tumor, nephrectomy 4 weeks later. The patient's renal cell carcinoma had clear cell pathology. Study-level points and caveats: Top tumor clonotypes rose in blood 2 weeks post-radiation, then contracted.

The method was immunoSEQ multiplex PCR; TCRdb's version includes in-frame clones alone and lacks a portion of them. The top ten hold 20% to 25% of the sample, which has more than 65,000 clones, approximately 83% seen once. This chain uses TRBV7-9 with TRBJ2-1; D is undetermined. Sequencing was performed on blood, taken from a patient whose treatment included radiotherapy and nephrectomy. The TCR originated in a woman in her forties or fifties with renal cell carcinoma. The CDR3 loop reads CASSGSLNEQFF. The CDR3 DNA is TGTGCCAGCAGCGGTAGCTTGAATGAGCAGTTCTTC.